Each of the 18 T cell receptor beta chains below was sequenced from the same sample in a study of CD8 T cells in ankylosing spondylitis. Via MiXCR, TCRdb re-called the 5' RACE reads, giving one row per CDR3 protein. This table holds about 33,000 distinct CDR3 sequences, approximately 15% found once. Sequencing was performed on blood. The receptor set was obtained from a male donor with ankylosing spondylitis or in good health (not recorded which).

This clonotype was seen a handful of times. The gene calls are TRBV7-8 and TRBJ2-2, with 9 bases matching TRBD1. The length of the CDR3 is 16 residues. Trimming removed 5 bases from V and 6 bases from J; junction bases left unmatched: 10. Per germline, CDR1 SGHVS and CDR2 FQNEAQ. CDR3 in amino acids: CASSTDRGSSPGELFF. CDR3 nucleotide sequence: TGTGCCAGCAGCACGGACAGGGGTTCTTCGCCCGGGGAGCTGTTTTTT.

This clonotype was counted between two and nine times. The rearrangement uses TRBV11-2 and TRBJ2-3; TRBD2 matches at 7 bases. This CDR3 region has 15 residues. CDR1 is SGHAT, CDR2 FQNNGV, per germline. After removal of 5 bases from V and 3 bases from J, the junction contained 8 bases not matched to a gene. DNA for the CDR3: TGTGCCAGCAGCCCGGGGGTCGGGAGGACAGATACGCAGTATTTT. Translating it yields CASSPGVGRTDTQYF. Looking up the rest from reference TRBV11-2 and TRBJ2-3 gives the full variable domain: EAGVAQSPRYKIIEKRQSVAFWCNPISGHATLYWYQQILGQGPKLLIQFQNNGVVDDSQLPKDRFSAERLKGVDSTLKIQPAKLEDSAVYLCASSPGVGRTDTQYFGPGTRLTVL.

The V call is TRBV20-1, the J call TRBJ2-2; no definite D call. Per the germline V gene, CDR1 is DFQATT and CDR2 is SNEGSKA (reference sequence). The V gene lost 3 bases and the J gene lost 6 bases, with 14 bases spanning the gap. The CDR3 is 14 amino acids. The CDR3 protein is CSASYGSTPGELFF. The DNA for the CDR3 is TGCAGTGCTAGCTACGGAAGCACCCCCGGGGAGCTGTTTTTT.

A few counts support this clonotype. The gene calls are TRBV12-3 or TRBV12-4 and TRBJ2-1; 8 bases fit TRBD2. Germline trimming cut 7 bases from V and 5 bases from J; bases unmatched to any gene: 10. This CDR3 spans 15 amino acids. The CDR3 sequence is CASTPGGGPDNEQFF. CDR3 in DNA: TGTGCCAGCACCCCGGGCGGGGGGCCGGACAATGAGCAGTTCTTC.

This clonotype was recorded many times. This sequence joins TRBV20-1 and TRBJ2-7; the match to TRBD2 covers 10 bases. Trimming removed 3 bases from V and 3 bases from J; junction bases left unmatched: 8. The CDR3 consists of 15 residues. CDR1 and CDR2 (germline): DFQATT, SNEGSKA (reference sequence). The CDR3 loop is CSARDGTSVVYEQYF. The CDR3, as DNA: TGCAGTGCTAGGGACGGGACTAGCGTCGTCTACGAGCAGTACTTC.

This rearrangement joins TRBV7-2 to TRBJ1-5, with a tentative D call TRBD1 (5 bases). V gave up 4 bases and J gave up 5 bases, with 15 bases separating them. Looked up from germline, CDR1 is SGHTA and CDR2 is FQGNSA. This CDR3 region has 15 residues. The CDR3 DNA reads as TGTGCCAGCAGCTCCTGGCAGGGTATCGATCAGCCCCAGCATTTT. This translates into CASSSWQGIDQPQHF.

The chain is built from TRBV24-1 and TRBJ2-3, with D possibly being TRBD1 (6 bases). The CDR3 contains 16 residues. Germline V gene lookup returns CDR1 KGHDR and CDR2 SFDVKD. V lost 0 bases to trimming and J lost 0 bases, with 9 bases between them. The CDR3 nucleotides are TGTGCCACCAGTGATTTGAGCACAGGGAGCACAGATACGCAGTATTTT. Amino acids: CATSDLSTGSTDTQYF.

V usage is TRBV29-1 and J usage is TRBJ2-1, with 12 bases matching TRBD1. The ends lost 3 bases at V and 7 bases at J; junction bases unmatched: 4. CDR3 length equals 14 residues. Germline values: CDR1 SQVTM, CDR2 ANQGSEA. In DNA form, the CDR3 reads TGCAGCGTTGACCGGGACAGGGGGCGGAATGAGCAGTTCTTC. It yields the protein CSVDRDRGRNEQFF.

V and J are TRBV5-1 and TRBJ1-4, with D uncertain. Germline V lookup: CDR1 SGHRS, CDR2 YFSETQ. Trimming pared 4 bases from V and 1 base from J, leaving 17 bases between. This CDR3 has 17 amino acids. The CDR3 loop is CASSLRTSPGTNEKLFF. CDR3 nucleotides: TGCGCCAGCAGCCTTCGGACCTCCCCGGGAACTAATGAAAAACTGTTTTTT.

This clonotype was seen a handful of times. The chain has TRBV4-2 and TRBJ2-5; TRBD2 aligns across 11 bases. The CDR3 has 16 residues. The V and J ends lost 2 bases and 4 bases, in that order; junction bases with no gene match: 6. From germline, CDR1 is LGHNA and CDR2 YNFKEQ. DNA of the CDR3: TGTGCCAGCAGCCAACCTCTAGCGGGAGGTGGAGAGACCCAGTACTTC. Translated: CASSQPLAGGGETQYF.

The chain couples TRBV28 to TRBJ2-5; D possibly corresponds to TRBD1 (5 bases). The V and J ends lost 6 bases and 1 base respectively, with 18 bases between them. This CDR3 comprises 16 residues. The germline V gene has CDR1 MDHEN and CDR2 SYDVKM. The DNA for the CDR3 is TGTGCCAGCAGGCCTATCAGGGAAATAATCCAAGAGACCCAGTACTTC. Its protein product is CASRPIREIIQETQYF.

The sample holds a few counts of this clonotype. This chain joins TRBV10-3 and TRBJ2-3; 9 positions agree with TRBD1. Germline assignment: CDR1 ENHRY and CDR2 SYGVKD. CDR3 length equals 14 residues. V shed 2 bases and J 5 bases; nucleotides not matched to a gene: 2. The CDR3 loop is CAISEGQGIDTQYF. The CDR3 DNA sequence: TGTGCCATCAGTGAGGGACAGGGGATAGATACGCAGTATTTT.

CDR3 loop: CASSHRGLTEAFF. DNA for the CDR3: TGTGCCAGTAGTCACAGGGGGCTCACTGAAGCTTTCTTT. This rearrangement joins TRBV19 to TRBJ1-1, with 9 bases identical to TRBD1. Per the germline V gene, CDR1 is LNHDA and CDR2 is SQIVND (reference sequence). This CDR3 spans 13 amino acids. Trimming cost V 5 bases and J 4 bases; bases outside gene matches: 2.

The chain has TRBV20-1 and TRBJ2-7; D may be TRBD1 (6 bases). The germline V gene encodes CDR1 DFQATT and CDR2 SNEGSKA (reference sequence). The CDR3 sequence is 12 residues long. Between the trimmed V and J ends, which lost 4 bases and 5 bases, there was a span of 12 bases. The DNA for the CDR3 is TGCAGTGCTATAGGGGGATTCCACGAGCAGTACTTC. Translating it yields CSAIGGFHEQYF.

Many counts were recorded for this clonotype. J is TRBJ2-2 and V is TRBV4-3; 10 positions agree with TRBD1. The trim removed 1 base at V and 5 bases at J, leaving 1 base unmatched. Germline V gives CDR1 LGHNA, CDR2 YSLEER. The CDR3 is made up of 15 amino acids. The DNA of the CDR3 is TGCGCCAGCAGCCAAGGGACAGGGGGAACCGGGGAGCTGTTTTTT. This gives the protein CASSQGTGGTGELFF.

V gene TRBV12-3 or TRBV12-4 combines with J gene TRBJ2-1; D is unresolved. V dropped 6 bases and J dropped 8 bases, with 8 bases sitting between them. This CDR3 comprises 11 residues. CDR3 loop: CASSVVYEQFF. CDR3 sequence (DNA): TGTGCCAGCAGCGTCGTTTATGAGCAGTTCTTC.

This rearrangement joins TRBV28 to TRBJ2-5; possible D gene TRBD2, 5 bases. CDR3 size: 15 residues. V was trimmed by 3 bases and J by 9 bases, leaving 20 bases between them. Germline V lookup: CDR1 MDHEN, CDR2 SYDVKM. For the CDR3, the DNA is TGTGCCAGCAGTTTGACGGACTCGGGGAGTTGGGCCCAGTACTTC. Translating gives CASSLTDSGSWAQYF.

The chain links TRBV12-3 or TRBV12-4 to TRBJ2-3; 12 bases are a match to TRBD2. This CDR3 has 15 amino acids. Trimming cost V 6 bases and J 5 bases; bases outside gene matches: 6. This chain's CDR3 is CASRPRTSGVDTQYF. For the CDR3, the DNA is TGTGCCAGCAGACCCCGGACTAGCGGGGTAGATACGCAGTATTTT.